This T cell receptor (beta chain) originates from a study of T cell responses to AZD1222 COVID-19 vaccine. Assay used: immunoSEQ multiplex PCR; TCRdb lists only in-frame clones, some missing. The sample lists roughly 100,000 clones, 82% seen once, with more than 4.5% in the top ten. The CDR3 extends over 14 amino acids. The J segment lost 8 bases and the V segment lost 5 bases, leaving 8 bases of the junction unmatched. Germline V gives CDR1 LGHNT, CDR2 FRNRAP. This chain connects TRBV12-5 to TRBJ1-4, with 7 positions matching TRBD1. Sequenced here: peripheral blood, sampled on day 0 of AZD1222 vaccination. The sequence derives from an adult in good health. The CDR3 coding sequence is TGTGCTAGTGGTCCCGGGACAGACAACGAAAAACTGTTTTTT. Encoded protein: CASGPGTDNEKLFF.